This T cell receptor (beta chain) was observed in a study of T cell changes during pregnancy in multiple sclerosis. This CDR3 has 19 residues. Produced via immunoSEQ multiplex PCR; TCRdb's table is partial and in-frame only. The table lists approximately 53,000 clones, about 90% of them singletons. The chain carries TRBV21-1 and TRBJ2-1; TRBD1 is taken as the D call from the table, unchecked against the DNA. TRBV21-1 is shown as a pseudogene. The sample was peripheral blood, taken after pregnancy. The clonotype was recovered from a female donor in good health, enrolled as a control in a pregnancy study. The chain's CDR3 is CASSKEKGGFYSSYNEQFF. The CDR3 DNA follows: TGTGCCAGCAGCAAAGAAAAAGGGGGCTTTTATAGCTCCTACAATGAGCAGTTCTTC.